One sample yielded the 15 T cell receptor beta chains listed below, sequenced in a study of cytomegalovirus exposure and HLA in healthy donors. A multiplex PCR was run with 60 Vbeta primers and 13 Jbeta primers. This table comes from immunoSEQ multiplex PCR, and its TCRdb copy is limited to in-frame clones, with some not included. The sample lists roughly 200,000 clones; roughly four fifths were seen once. What was sequenced was PBMCs. The receptors were sampled from a man aged 30-40 years in good health and CMV-seronegative.

This sequence joins TRBV5-6 and TRBJ2-2; D might be TRBD2 (6 bases). This CDR3 is 15 amino acids long. Trimming shortened V by 0 bases and J by 3 bases, and 9 bases separated the two germline ends. CDR1 is SGHDT, CDR2 YYEEEE, per germline. CDR3 sequence: CASSLAGVDTGELFF. CDR3 DNA sequence: TGTGCCAGCAGCTTGGCGGGGGTGGACACCGGGGAGCTGTTTTTT.

This chain uses TRBV20-1 with TRBJ1-2; D is unresolved. The CDR3 length is 11 residues. Trimming left V 3 bases short and J 8 bases short, with 10 bases between. The germline V gene encodes CDR1 DFQATT and CDR2 SNEGSKA (reference sequence). CDR3 sequence reads: CSARSLPGYTF. The CDR3 DNA reads as TGCAGTGCTAGGAGCCTGCCGGGCTACACCTTC.

V gene TRBV10-3 combines with J gene TRBJ2-7; 7 bases match TRBD1. Germline assignment: CDR1 ENHRY and CDR2 SYGVKD. CDR3 length: 12 amino acids. V gave up 6 bases and J gave up 5 bases; unmatched junction bases: 4. The CDR3 sequence: CAISGTADEQYF. For the CDR3, the DNA is TGTGCCATCAGCGGGACAGCCGACGAGCAGTACTTC.

The chain couples TRBV5-1 to TRBJ2-7, with 9 bases matching TRBD1. Trimming cost V 3 bases and J 2 bases; bases outside gene matches: 6. Germline V gene sequence: CDR1 SGHRS, CDR2 YFSETQ. The CDR3 sequence is 15 residues long. The DNA of the CDR3 is TGCGCCAGCAGCTCGACAGGGGGTTCCACCTACGAGCAGTACTTC. Residues: CASSSTGGSTYEQYF.

V gene TRBV10-3 combines with J gene TRBJ1-2; 7 nucleotides match TRBD1. This CDR3 region has 15 residues. Germline values: CDR1 ENHRY, CDR2 SYGVKD. V lost 3 bases to trimming and J lost 7 bases; unmatched junction nucleotides: 11. CDR3 protein: CAISDETGERLGYTF. CDR3 nucleotides: TGTGCCATCAGTGATGAAACAGGGGAACGTCTTGGCTACACCTTC.

The chain is built from TRBV7-8 and TRBJ1-2; D unresolved. The CDR3 spans 13 residues. Germline values: CDR1 SGHVS, CDR2 FQNEAQ. V was pared by 5 bases and J by 8 bases, with 15 bases between. CDR3 sequence: CASSIRTLAGYTF. The CDR3 nucleotides read TGTGCCAGCAGCATCCGGACTCTGGCGGGCTACACCTTC.

This clone was counted between two and nine times. J is TRBJ1-1 and V is TRBV5-6; 9 nucleotides match TRBD1. Looked up from germline, CDR1 is SGHDT and CDR2 is YYEEEE. The CDR3 runs to 14 residues. V gave up 5 bases and J gave up 3 bases; unmatched junction bases: 5. CDR3 residues: CASRLQGADTEAFF. DNA for the CDR3: TGTGCCAGCAGACTACAGGGGGCTGACACTGAAGCTTTCTTT. Looking up the rest from reference TRBV5-6 and TRBJ1-1 gives the full variable domain: DAGVTQSPTHLIKTRGQQVTLRCSPKSGHDTVSWYQQALGQGPQFIFQYYEEEERQRGNFPDRFSGHQFPNYSSELNVNALLLGDSALYLCASRLQGADTEAFFGQGTRLTVV.

This rearrangement joins TRBV21-1 to TRBJ1-4. TRBV21-1 is tagged as a pseudogene. This CDR3 comprises 13 residues. CDR3 sequence reads: CASRGGGNEKLFF. The CDR3 region has the DNA TGTGCCAGCAGGGGCGGGGGTAATGAAAAACTGTTTTTT.

The V and J genes are TRBV27 and TRBJ2-2, with a possible D match to TRBD1 (6 bases). The CDR3 runs to 13 residues. Germline CDR1 MNHEY, CDR2 SMNVEV (reference sequence). V lost 6 bases and J lost 4, with 9 bases in between. DNA for the CDR3: TGTGCCAGCAGACAGGGCGGCACCGGGGAGCTGTTTTTT. This encodes CASRQGGTGELFF.

This chain links TRBV25-1 with TRBJ2-3; 10 bases agree with TRBD2. V lost 6 bases and J lost 8; bases outside the gene matches: 5. CDR1 and CDR2 from the germline V gene are MGHDK and SYGVNS. The CDR3 length is 13 residues. CDR3 coding DNA: TGTGCCAGCAGGCCTAGCGGGAGCTCTACGCAGTATTTT. Its translation is CASRPSGSSTQYF. Full variable domain (remainder filled in from reference TRBV25-1 and TRBJ2-3): EADIYQTPRYLVIGTGKKITLECSQTMGHDKMYWYQQDPGMELHLIHYSYGVNSTEKGDLSSESTVSRIRTEHFPLTLESARPSHTSQYLCASRPSGSSTQYFGPGTRLTVL.

The J gene is TRBJ2-1, the V gene TRBV5-6; 12 bases map to TRBD2. This CDR3 has 17 residues. Germline V gene lookup returns CDR1 SGHDT and CDR2 YYEEEE. Losses at the gene ends were 3 bases for V and 9 bases for J; bases not matched to a gene: 13. CDR3 DNA: TGTGCCAGCAGCTCTCGACTAGCGGGGGCCGCCTTTCGTGAGCAGTTCTTC. Its translation is CASSSRLAGAAFREQFF.

The V call is TRBV10-3, the J call TRBJ1-1, with 7 bases that match TRBD1. The germline CDR1 and CDR2 sequences are ENHRY and SYGVKD. This CDR3 is 12 amino acids long. Trimming cost V 11 bases and J 4 bases; bases outside gene matches: 7. The CDR3 spells CASAPGGTEAFF. The CDR3 DNA reads TGTGCCTCTGCCCCAGGGGGCACTGAAGCTTTCTTT.

The chain carries TRBV10-3 and TRBJ2-7; D is perhaps TRBD1 (5 bases). Germline CDR1 and CDR2: ENHRY and SYGVKD. The germline V and J ends were trimmed by 10 bases and 0 bases, with 13 bases remaining between them. The CDR3 consists of 13 residues. CDR3 nucleotide sequence: TGTGCCAGCGAAGGGGTCCGCTCCTACGAGCAGTACTTC. The encoded protein is CASEGVRSYEQYF.

As for this clone: This sequence may be a read error, since a much larger clone differs from it by one base. The chain has TRBV6-1 and TRBJ1-3; TRBD2 agrees at 10 bases. The last part of the DNA fits TRBJ2-2 better; the J call may be wrong. The V gene's germline CDR1 is MNHNS and CDR2 SASEGT. This CDR3 is 15 amino acids long. The DNA of the CDR3 is TGTGCCAGCAGTGGGACTAGCGGAAGCACCGGGGAGCTGTTTTTT. Amino acids: CASSGTSGSTGELFF.

V and J are TRBV9 and TRBJ2-7; no firm D call. Trimming removed 0 bases at V and 3 bases at J, with 7 bases between. The CDR3 consists of 13 residues. Per germline, CDR1 SGDLS and CDR2 YYNGEE. CDR3 residues: CASSVAVNYEQYF. Here the CDR3 DNA reads TGTGCCAGCAGCGTAGCGGTCAACTACGAGCAGTACTTC.